These 29 T cell receptor beta chains were all obtained from the same sample, sequenced in a study of cytomegalovirus exposure and HLA in healthy donors. Repertoires were generated with immunoSEQ multiplex PCR, while TCRdb's copy carries only in-frame clones and drops some. The table has roughly 120,000 clones, approximately 85% seen once. Specimen: PBMCs. These receptors came from a man younger than 35 in good health and CMV-seronegative.

This chain links TRBV6-6 with TRBJ1-2; 9 bases fit TRBD1. The CDR3 contains 15 residues. Germline loops: CDR1 MNHNY, CDR2 SVGAGI (reference sequence). V trimming: 6 bases; J trimming: 2 bases; junction bases outside the gene matches: 7. The CDR3 protein is CASSDPGQGNYGYTF. The CDR3 coding sequence is TGTGCCAGCAGCGACCCGGGACAGGGAAACTATGGCTACACCTTC.

The chain couples TRBV5-1 to TRBJ2-7; 8 bases are a match to TRBD1. CDR1 and CDR2 from the germline V gene are SGHRS and YFSETQ. V lost 0 bases, J lost 3 bases, and 14 bases stayed unmatched. The CDR3 covers 18 residues. CDR3 region: CASSLAISDRDVFYEQYF. The CDR3 DNA sequence: TGCGCCAGCAGCTTGGCAATATCGGACAGGGATGTTTTCTACGAGCAGTACTTC.

The chain links TRBV13 to TRBJ2-3, with 10 bases lining up with TRBD2. In germline, CDR1 is PRHDT, CDR2 FYEKMQ (reference sequence). Unmatched junction bases numbered 5, after V lost 4 bases and J lost 1 base. This CDR3 is 16 amino acids long. DNA for the CDR3: TGTGCCAGCAGCTCCGTAGCGGGGGGCCGCACAGATACGCAGTATTTT. It yields the protein CASSSVAGGRTDTQYF.

This CDR3 reads CAWSVHGTGDPTEAFF. In DNA, the CDR3 is TGTGCCTGGAGTGTACATGGGACAGGAGATCCCACTGAAGCTTTCTTT. The chain employs TRBV30 and TRBJ1-1; 8 nucleotides match TRBD1. The germline V gene has CDR1 GTSNPN and CDR2 SVGIG (reference sequence). J gave up 4 bases and V 0 bases, and 10 bases lay outside the gene matches. CDR3 length: 16 amino acids.

J is TRBJ1-1 and V is TRBV6-1, with 9 bases matching TRBD1. The germline CDR1 and CDR2 sequences are MNHNS and SASEGT. Trimming at V came to 0 bases and at J to 11 bases, leaving 4 bases not matched to a gene. This CDR3 is 13 amino acids long. DNA for the CDR3: TGTGCCAGCAGTGAAGCACGGACAGGGGCTGCTTTCTTT. This translates into CASSEARTGAAFF.

The V gene is TRBV6-1, the J gene TRBJ2-1; 7 positions match TRBD2. The V gene end was trimmed by 6 bases and the J gene end by 5 bases; junction bases not matched to a gene: 4. Germline-derived CDR1 and CDR2 are MNHNS and SASEGT. The CDR3 is 13 amino acids. The CDR3 is CASSLADNNEQFF. The CDR3 DNA sequence: TGTGCCAGCAGCCTAGCGGACAACAATGAGCAGTTCTTC.

The chain links TRBV7-6 to TRBJ1-3, with D possibly matching TRBD1 (5 bases). There are 14 residues in the CDR3. Deletions cut 5 bases from V and 3 bases from J, with 11 bases between. Germline values: CDR1 SGHVS, CDR2 FNYEAQ. The CDR3 coding sequence is TGTGCCAGCAGCCGATCAGGGATTGGAAACACCATATATTTT. Encoded protein: CASSRSGIGNTIYF.

This clone was picked up a small number of times. The V and J genes are TRBV5-1 and TRBJ1-1, with no clear D. Trimming took off 4 bases at V and 4 bases at J, with 11 bases between the two ends. The CDR3 is 13 amino acids. Germline lookup yields CDR1 SGHRS and CDR2 YFSETQ. The CDR3 region has the DNA TGCGCCAGCAGCCGAGACACCATCACTGAAGCTTTCTTT. As protein: CASSRDTITEAFF.

The chain couples TRBV6-1 to TRBJ2-7; 8 bases fit TRBD2. V was pared by 8 bases and J by 2 bases, with 8 bases of the junction left unmatched. The CDR3 extends over 14 amino acids. Germline V gene sequence: CDR1 MNHNS, CDR2 SASEGT. The CDR3 region has the DNA TGTGCCAGCGCTACTAGCGGAAATACCTACGAGCAGTACTTC. Translation gives CASATSGNTYEQYF.

The CDR3 DNA sequence: TGTGCCATCAGTGAGTCGACCCGGACAGGGATGAACACTGAAGCTTTCTTT. As protein: CAISESTRTGMNTEAFF. J is TRBJ1-1 and V is TRBV10-3; 8 bases line up with TRBD1. There are 17 residues in the CDR3. Germline CDR1 is ENHRY and CDR2 is SYGVKD. With V trimmed by 0 bases and J by 0 bases, 6 bases remained unmatched.

The V and J genes are TRBV29-1 and TRBJ2-1, with D maybe TRBD2 (7 bases). The germline CDR1 and CDR2 sequences are SQVTM and ANQGSEA. The length of the CDR3 is 16 residues. The V gene lost 6 bases and the J gene lost 6 bases, with 24 bases spanning the gap. The CDR3 coding sequence is TGCAGCGTCGGCCCCTTGGGAGGGGGGGGCTGCAATGAGCAGTTCTTC. The encoded protein is CSVGPLGGGGCNEQFF.

This clone was counted a single time. The chain carries TRBV29-1 and TRBJ1-1, with 7 bases fitting TRBD1. V was clipped by 7 bases and J by 4 bases; unmatched bases: 9. Germline V lookup: CDR1 SQVTM, CDR2 ANQGSEA. The CDR3 loop spans 13 amino acids. The CDR3 nucleotides read TGCAGCGGAGACCAGGGGGTGGGCACTGAAGCTTTCTTT. It translates to CSGDQGVGTEAFF.

In DNA, the CDR3 is TGTGCCAGCAGCCGAAGACTAGCGGGGGCCTCCGGCACAGATACGCAGTATTTT. Residues: CASSRRLAGASGTDTQYF. This rearrangement joins TRBV7-2 to TRBJ2-3, with 12 positions matching TRBD2. The germline gives CDR1 SGHTA, CDR2 FQGNSA. This CDR3 has 18 amino acids. The V and J ends lost 5 bases and 1 base, in that order; junction bases with no gene match: 10.

The CDR3 DNA reads TGTGCCAGCAGCTTATCAGGGGGCTTTATAGCTAACTATGGCTACACCTTC. This sequence encodes CASSLSGGFIANYGYTF. V usage is TRBV13 and J usage is TRBJ1-2; 8 bases map to TRBD1. This CDR3 contains 17 residues. Germline CDR1 is PRHDT and CDR2 is FYEKMQ (reference sequence). The ends lost 2 bases at V and 0 bases at J; junction bases unmatched: 8.

This clone was counted a single time. The chain uses TRBV5-6 and TRBJ1-2; D remains unclear. The CDR3 has 13 amino acids. CDR1 is SGHDT, CDR2 YYEEEE, per germline. V lost 4 bases and J 4 bases, leaving 11 bases between the germline ends. CDR3 loop: CASSQSRLYGYTF. The CDR3 DNA reads as TGTGCCAGCAGCCAGTCTAGGCTCTATGGCTACACCTTC.

The CDR3 is CASSLRVDPVSGNTIYF. In DNA, the CDR3 is TGTGCCAGCAGCCTTCGGGTCGACCCCGTCTCTGGAAACACCATATATTTT. The rearrangement joins TRBV7-2 to TRBJ1-3; no definite D call. V was clipped by 5 bases and J by 0 bases, with 17 bases between them. Germline values: CDR1 SGHTA, CDR2 FQGNSA. The CDR3 runs to 17 residues. The complete variable domain, with remaining parts taken from reference TRBV7-2 and TRBJ1-3, reads GAGVSQSPSNKVTEKGKDVELRCDPISGHTALYWYRQSLGQGLEFLIYFQGNSAPDKSGLPSDRFSAERTGGSVSTLTIQRTQQEDSAVYLCASSLRVDPVSGNTIYFGEGSWLTVV.

The chain is built from TRBV1 and TRBJ1-2; the DNA was not compared with TRBD1, the D call given in the table. TRBV1 is a recognized pseudogene. This CDR3 comprises 17 residues. The CDR3: CTSSQDLGQGGGYGYTF. The DNA for the CDR3 is TGCACCAGCAGCCAAGATCTGGGCCAGGGCGGTGGCTATGGCTACACCTTC.

The chain recombines TRBV5-6 with TRBJ2-7, with 12 bases matching TRBD2. CDR1 is SGHDT and CDR2 is YYEEEE in the germline V gene. CDR3 size: 15 residues. Trimming removed 4 bases from V and 2 bases from J; junction bases left unmatched: 4. CDR3 coding DNA: TGTGCCAGCAGCAAGGGACTAGCGGGTGCCTACGAGCAGTACTTC. This translates into CASSKGLAGAYEQYF.

The chain employs TRBV30 and TRBJ1-3, with TRBD1 identical over 12 bases. Germline assignment: CDR1 GTSNPN and CDR2 SVGIG (reference sequence). Unmatched junction bases numbered 2, after V lost 1 base and J lost 4 bases. CDR3 size: 15 residues. The CDR3 loop reads CAWSAGTGGGNTIYF. Here the CDR3 DNA reads TGTGCCTGGAGTGCCGGGACAGGGGGCGGAAACACCATATATTTT. The whole variable domain, filled in from reference TRBV30 and TRBJ1-3, reads SQTIHQWPATLVQPVGSPLSLECTVEGTSNPNLYWYRQAAGRGLQLLFYSVGIGQISSEVPQNLSASRPQDRQFILSSKKLLLSDSGFYLCAWSAGTGGGNTIYFGEGSWLTVV.

This clone was seen a handful of times. The gene calls are TRBV7-9 and TRBJ1-6; the D is unclear. With 5 bases removed from V and 8 bases from J, the gap between germline ends came to 19 bases. CDR3 length equals 16 residues. Germline V gives CDR1 SEHNR, CDR2 FQNEAQ (reference sequence). CDR3 loop: CASSPRGLRNDSPLHF. The CDR3 bases are TGTGCCAGCAGCCCTCGCGGGCTCCGGAACGATTCACCCCTCCACTTT.

The V gene is TRBV6-1, the J gene TRBJ2-7; a possible D gene is TRBD2 (6 bases). The CDR3 is 14 residues long. The germline CDR1 and CDR2 sequences are MNHNS and SASEGT. The V and J ends lost 7 bases and 5 bases respectively, with 18 bases between them. The CDR3 protein is CASTNLGRIHEQYF. CDR3 sequence (DNA): TGTGCCAGCACTAACCTGGGGAGGATCCACGAGCAGTACTTC.

This rearrangement joins TRBV5-1 to TRBJ2-2; D might be TRBD1 (6 bases). In germline, CDR1 is SGHRS, CDR2 YFSETQ. Trimming left V 0 bases short and J 6 bases short, with 12 bases between. This CDR3 contains 15 residues. This CDR3 reads CASSLAGHSAGELFF. The CDR3 region has the DNA TGCGCCAGCAGCTTGGCGGGACACTCCGCCGGGGAGCTGTTTTTT.

The genes are TRBV29-1 and TRBJ2-7, with TRBD2 matching 8 bases. This CDR3 has 13 amino acids. In germline, CDR1 is SQVTM, CDR2 ANQGSEA. Trimming removed 3 bases from V and 5 bases from J; junction bases left unmatched: 6. The CDR3 DNA follows: TGCAGCGTTGAGTCGCTAGCGGGCCACGAGCAGTACTTC. Translation gives CSVESLAGHEQYF.

The chain couples TRBV29-1 to TRBJ2-2; D gene unclear. CDR3 length: 11 residues. Trimming left V 7 bases short and J 6 bases short, with 9 bases between. Germline values: CDR1 SQVTM, CDR2 ANQGSEA. The chain's CDR3 is CSAQFAGELFF. The DNA of the CDR3 is TGCAGCGCCCAGTTTGCCGGGGAGCTGTTTTTT.

The V call is TRBV6-6, the J call TRBJ1-1; no definite D call. Between the trimmed V and J ends, which lost 0 bases and 0 bases, there was a span of 8 bases. Germline assignment: CDR1 MNHNY and CDR2 SVGAGI (reference sequence). The length of the CDR3 is 15 residues. The CDR3 DNA is TGTGCCAGCAGTTACTCAGGCAGGATGAACACTGAAGCTTTCTTT. Residues: CASSYSGRMNTEAFF.

The chain links TRBV4-2 to TRBJ1-1, with D possibly matching TRBD1 (5 bases). Trimming stripped 4 bases from V and 0 bases from J, with 9 bases between. The CDR3 is 14 amino acids. Per germline, CDR1 LGHNA and CDR2 YNFKEQ. The CDR3, as DNA: TGTGCCAGCAGCCCCGGACACTTGAACACTGAAGCTTTCTTT. Amino acids: CASSPGHLNTEAFF.

The chain uses TRBV2 and TRBJ1-1; D is unresolved. The V gene lost 8 bases and the J gene lost 1 base, with 14 bases spanning the gap. The CDR3 totals 14 residues. The germline V gene has CDR1 SNHLY and CDR2 FYNNEI. The CDR3 DNA follows: TGTGCCAGCCGAATCTTACAGAGGAACACTGAAGCTTTCTTT. Translation gives CASRILQRNTEAFF.

The chain joins TRBV6-1 to TRBJ2-2; 11 bases map to TRBD2. The germline gives CDR1 MNHNS, CDR2 SASEGT. J gave up 0 bases and V 2 bases, and 5 bases lay outside the gene matches. This CDR3 comprises 18 residues. The CDR3 region is CASSELLAGGSNTGELFF. Written as DNA, the CDR3 is TGTGCCAGCAGTGAATTGCTAGCGGGAGGCTCGAACACCGGGGAGCTGTTTTTT.

The chain has TRBV5-1 and TRBJ2-2; D gene ambiguous. From germline, CDR1 is SGHRS and CDR2 YFSETQ. This CDR3 contains 14 residues. V lost 1 base to trimming and J lost 2 bases, with 6 bases between them. The CDR3 region is CASSLSVNTGELFF. The CDR3 nucleotides are TGCGCCAGCAGCTTGTCAGTTAACACCGGGGAGCTGTTTTTT.